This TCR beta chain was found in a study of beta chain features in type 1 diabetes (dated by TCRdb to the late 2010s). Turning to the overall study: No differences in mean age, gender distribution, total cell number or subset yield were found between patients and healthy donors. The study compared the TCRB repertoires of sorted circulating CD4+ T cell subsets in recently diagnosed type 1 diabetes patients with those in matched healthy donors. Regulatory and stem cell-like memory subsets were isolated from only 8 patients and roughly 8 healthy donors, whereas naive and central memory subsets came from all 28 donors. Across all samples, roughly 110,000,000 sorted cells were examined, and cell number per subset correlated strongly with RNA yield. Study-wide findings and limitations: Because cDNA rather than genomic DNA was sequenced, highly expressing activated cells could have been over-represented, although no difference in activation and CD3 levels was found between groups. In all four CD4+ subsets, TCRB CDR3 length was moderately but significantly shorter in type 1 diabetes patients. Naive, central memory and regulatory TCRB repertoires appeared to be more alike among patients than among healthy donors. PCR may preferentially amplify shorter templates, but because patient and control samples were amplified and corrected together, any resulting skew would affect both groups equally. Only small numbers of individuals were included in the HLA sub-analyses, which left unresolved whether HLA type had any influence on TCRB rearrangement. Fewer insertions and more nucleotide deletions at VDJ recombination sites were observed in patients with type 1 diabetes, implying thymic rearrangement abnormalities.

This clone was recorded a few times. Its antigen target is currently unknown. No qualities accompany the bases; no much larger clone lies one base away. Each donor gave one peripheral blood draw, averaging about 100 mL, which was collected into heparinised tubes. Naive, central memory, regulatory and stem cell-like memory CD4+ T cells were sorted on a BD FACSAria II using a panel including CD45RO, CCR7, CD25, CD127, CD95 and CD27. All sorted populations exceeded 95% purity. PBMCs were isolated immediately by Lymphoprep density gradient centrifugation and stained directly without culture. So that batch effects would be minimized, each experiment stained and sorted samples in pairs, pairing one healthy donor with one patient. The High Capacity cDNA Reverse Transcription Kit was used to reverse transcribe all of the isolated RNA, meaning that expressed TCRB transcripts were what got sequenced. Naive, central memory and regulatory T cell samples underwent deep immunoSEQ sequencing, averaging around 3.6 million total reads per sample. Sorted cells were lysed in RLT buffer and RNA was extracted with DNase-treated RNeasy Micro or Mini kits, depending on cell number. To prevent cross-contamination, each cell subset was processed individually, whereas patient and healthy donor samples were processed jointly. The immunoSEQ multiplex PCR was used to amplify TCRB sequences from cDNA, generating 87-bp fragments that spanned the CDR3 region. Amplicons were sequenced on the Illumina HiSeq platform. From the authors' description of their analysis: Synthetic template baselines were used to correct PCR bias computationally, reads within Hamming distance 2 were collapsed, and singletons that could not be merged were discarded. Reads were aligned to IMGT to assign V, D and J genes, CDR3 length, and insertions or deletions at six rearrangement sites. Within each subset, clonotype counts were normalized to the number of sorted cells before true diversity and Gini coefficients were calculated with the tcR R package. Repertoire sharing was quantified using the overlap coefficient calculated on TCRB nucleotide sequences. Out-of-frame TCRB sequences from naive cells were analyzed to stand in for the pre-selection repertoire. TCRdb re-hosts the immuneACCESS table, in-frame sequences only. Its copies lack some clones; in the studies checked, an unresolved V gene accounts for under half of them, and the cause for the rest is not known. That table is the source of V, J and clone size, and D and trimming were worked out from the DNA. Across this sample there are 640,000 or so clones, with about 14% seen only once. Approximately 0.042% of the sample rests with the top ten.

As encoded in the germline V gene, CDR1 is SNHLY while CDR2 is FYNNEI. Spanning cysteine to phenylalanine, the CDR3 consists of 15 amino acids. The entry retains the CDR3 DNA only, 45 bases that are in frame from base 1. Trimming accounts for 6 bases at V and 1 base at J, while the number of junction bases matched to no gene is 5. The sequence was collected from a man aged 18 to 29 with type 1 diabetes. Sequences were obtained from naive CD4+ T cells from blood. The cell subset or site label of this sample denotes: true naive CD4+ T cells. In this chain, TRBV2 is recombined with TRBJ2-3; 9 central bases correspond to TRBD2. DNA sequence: TGTGCCAGCAGACAAGCGGGGGGCCGCACAGATACGCAGTATTTT. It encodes CASRQAGGRTDTQYF.